This T cell receptor beta chain was sequenced in a study of blood T cell repertoires in COVID-19. Whole-study context: Samples of COVID-19 (acute and convalescent) were obtained from the United States, Italy and Spain. T cells, B-cell-depleted T cells, or PBMCs provided the cDNA or gDNA that served as material.

The authors' processing: Researchers report that nucleated cell counts were estimated from reference gene primer amplification. The data were produced by immunoSEQ multiplex PCR, yet TCRdb's version contains in-frame clones alone and is incomplete. V and J calls and clone size are as listed in that table; D and trimming were resolved from the DNA. The sample includes around 81,000 clones, around 90% seen only once; the top ten take about 7%. Trimming took off 1 base at V and 5 bases at J, with 14 bases between the two ends. The CDR3 is made up of 16 amino acids. Germline CDR1 and CDR2: SGHTA and FQGNSA.

What was sequenced was peripheral blood. V usage is TRBV7-2 and J usage is TRBJ2-2; maybe TRBD1 (8 bases). The TCR sequence derives from a man aged 70 or older with acute or convalescent COVID-19. CDR3 sequence: CASSLEQGGRTGELFF. The CDR3 DNA sequence: TGTGCCAGCAGCTTAGAACAGGGGGGGAGAACCGGGGAGCTGTTTTTT.